This passage covers 4 T cell receptor beta chains from one sample sequenced in a study of blood T cell repertoires in COVID-19 (dated by TCRdb to the early 2020s). Receptor amplification or capture employed the immunoSEQ multiplex PCR assay. Not all clones reach the TCRdb copy of this immuneACCESS table, which keeps in-frame sequences only. Checked studies attribute under half of the gap to unresolved V genes and leave the rest unexplained. This sample gives roughly 25,000 clones in total; 90% of them show up just once. The top ten hold less than 9% of the sample. Material: peripheral blood. The receptor source for this set is a human donor in a cohort sampled during active COVID-19.

This chain's CDR3 is CASSLTTRTSGRTAGELFF. DNA for the CDR3: TGTGCCAGCAGCCTCACTACGAGGACTAGCGGGAGAACGGCCGGGGAGCTGTTTTTT. V usage is TRBV9 and J usage is TRBJ2-2; 13 nucleotides agree with TRBD2. J was trimmed by 6 bases and V by 4 bases; bases with no gene match: 15. Germline CDR1 and CDR2: SGDLS and YYNGEE. There are 19 residues in the CDR3.

The chain joins TRBV19 to TRBJ2-7; 10 positions match TRBD1. The CDR3 extends over 18 amino acids. Germline-derived CDR1 and CDR2 are LNHDA and SQIVND (reference sequence). Trimming at V came to 4 bases and at J to 0 bases, leaving 12 bases not matched to a gene. The CDR3 region is CASSKGQGIITASYEQYF. The CDR3 DNA reads TGTGCCAGTAGTAAGGGACAGGGGATTATTACGGCCTCCTACGAGCAGTACTTC.

This chain uses TRBV5-1 with TRBJ1-2; D might be TRBD1 (5 bases). The length of the CDR3 is 14 residues. CDR1 and CDR2 from the germline V gene are SGHRS and YFSETQ. Trimming took 0 bases from V and 3 from J, leaving 9 bases between them. The CDR3 DNA reads as TGCGCCAGCAGCTTGGAGGGGCCTGACTATGGCTACACCTTC. It yields the protein CASSLEGPDYGYTF.

This rearrangement joins TRBV5-5 to TRBJ1-1; 9 positions match TRBD1. The CDR3 is 15 residues long. CDR1 is SGHKS and CDR2 is YYEKEE in the germline V gene (reference sequence). Trimming cost V 2 bases and J 4 bases; bases outside gene matches: 6. The CDR3 spells CASSFGTGMATEAFF. CDR3 DNA sequence: TGTGCCAGCAGCTTCGGGACAGGGATGGCCACTGAAGCTTTCTTT.